Sequencing of this T cell receptor beta chain was carried out in a study of cytomegalovirus exposure and HLA in healthy donors (TCRdb year 2017). Context from the whole study: An earlier analysis of some 550 of the donors reported 250 to 350 Gb of sequence data and around 120 million unique TCR beta sequences from around 200 million T cells. An early release that covered 500 to 800 HLA-typed donors contained 250 to 350 gigabases of sequencing data and tens of millions of unique TCR sequences. A later analysis re-examined previously published TCR beta repertoires from just over 650 donors and added high-resolution HLA genotyping to investigate patterns of TCR occurrence. Among over 350 genotyped donors of the cohort, an average of roughly 240,000 unique TCR beta nucleotide sequences were sequenced per donor, about a sixth of them non-productive. Donor age, sex, ethnicity and CMV serostatus were compiled together with the repertoire data. The study combined high-throughput TCR immunosequencing, statistical association of individual TCRs with disease status, and machine learning to predict cytomegalovirus infection status. Using immunosequencing, the study profiled T cell repertoires from some 670 subjects and related those repertoires to cytomegalovirus serostatus. The number of donors typed differed by locus, with roughly 629-640 for A, B, C, DRB1 and DQB1, roughly 550 for DQA1, 600 to 610 for DPA1, and over 400 for DPB1. To decide whether each TCR beta V gene segment behaved as functional or pseudogenic, an earlier analysis of some 540 of the donors relied on high-throughput TCR beta sequencing. Because of strong linkage in the cohort, 5 or 6 DR-DQ haplotypes were treated as single units for association and clustering. A later genetic analysis took genome-wide SNP genotypes for about 55% of the 666 donors and used that subset as a discovery cohort. HLA typing included class I and class II loci at four-digit resolution. The study was designed to test whether signatures of past pathogen exposure could be identified by cataloging public T cell receptors. Along with the approximately 600-subject first cohort, a separate validation cohort of roughly 110 different subjects was used. Of the 398 genotyped donors, approximately 82% fell in the genetic ancestry cluster associated with self-reported Caucasian donors. The later analysis used no new phenotypic data to find candidate immune exposures, relying instead on TCR beta sequences and their occurrence across donors. All discovery cohort repertoires had been generated on a single sequencing platform.

Study-wide conclusions, independent of this receptor: The earlier analysis of fewer than 750 of the donors excluded over 15 rarely observed V segments, including chromosome 9 orphons, because counts were too low. A later analysis found that most CMV-associated TCR beta chains appeared HLA-restricted, with HLA associations seemingly driven largely by CMV exposure. When HLA alleles, especially DR and DQ, strongly co-occurred, attributing TCR associations to individual alleles was difficult. Compared with equally common non-associated chains, HLA-associated TCR beta chains in a later analysis were more clonally expanded and had lower generation probabilities. In the study, approximately 160 TCR beta chains were listed as associated with cytomegalovirus. Linkage disequilibrium might explain the correlated functional status among segregating V segments, but an unknown experimental factor could not be excluded. The classifier was reported to diagnose cytomegalovirus status with high specificity and sensitivity in both the original cohort and the validation cohort. A further reported finding was that TCR beta sequences accurately predicted the HLA-A and HLA-B alleles for most subjects in the first cohort. An association between a missense DCLRE1C variant and V-gene and J-gene trimming of TCR beta chains was found in a later genetic analysis and replicated in an independent cohort. Roughly uniform sequencing depth across donors was assumed in presence/absence analyses, although this assumption may not hold. This cohort had only TCR beta chains sequenced, and the lack of alpha or paired-chain data limited which features could be detected. A later analysis found that TCR association rates varied across HLA loci, with DRB1 alleles showing the most associated TCRs and HLA-C alleles the fewest. Most TCR sequences were seen in very few donors, while some public TCRs were found in many individuals. Immune exposure information for the cohort was limited to CMV serostatus. A later analysis associated about 16,000 TCR beta sequences with specific HLA alleles at a false discovery rate of 0.05. In an earlier analysis of about 550 of the donors, most TCR beta V segments were observed in productive rearrangements about 87% or about 30% of the time, broadly matching IMGT annotations. A cluster of highly shared sequence variants was judged likely to represent a technical artifact of the sequencing pipeline. It was suggested by the authors that the approach could potentially be generalized to other disease states and immunological phenotypes. Several of the top co-occurrence clusters appeared to be linked to parvovirus B19, influenza, CMV and Epstein-Barr virus, according to a later analysis. HLA typing was unavailable for some donors at each locus, so association tests used only the typed subset. According to a later genetic analysis, donors in an Asian-associated ancestry cluster had fewer N-insertions in productive TCRs than the approximately 700-donor mean. In vitro tests confirmed that a few of the cytomegalovirus-associated TCR beta chains recognize cytomegalovirus antigens. Some IMGT-functional V segments, including TRBV6-2 and TRBV6-3, could not be told apart with the 87-base-pair reads, so those segments were excluded.

The cohort consisted of some 730 healthy bone marrow donors. Cohort members were all nominally healthy when sampled, although unrecorded immune exposures were likely present. The donor was CMV seropositive and was included in the group of approximately 310 seropositive cohort members. A peripheral blood sample was provided by each donor, and peripheral blood mononuclear cells were used for TCR beta sequencing. Genomic DNA was extracted from the blood cell samples with the Qiagen DNeasy Blood Extraction Kit. Receptors were amplified or captured by the immunoSEQ multiplex PCR assay. For the multiplex PCR, a mixture combining 60 forward primers for TCR Vbeta segments and 13 reverse primers for TCR Jbeta segments was used. A multiplex PCR assay on genomic DNA amplified the CDR3 region of rearranged TCR beta genes. On the Illumina HiSeq System, the amplified TCR beta libraries were sequenced as 87-base-pair reads. Per the original workflow: A later analysis counted 75 million to 100 million unique TCR beta chains across the 666 repertoires, and roughly 11 million of these chains were shared by at least two donors. Raw reads were error-corrected and collapsed into unique sequences with a nearest-neighbor algorithm that merged closely related sequences to remove PCR and sequencing errors. CDR3 sequences were aligned to IMGT reference sequences to assign V, D and J gene segments. For a sequence to be retained, a match of at least six nucleotides to both a V gene segment and a J gene segment was required. Rearrangements were classified as productive when the CDR3 lacked stop codons and remained in frame with V and J, and all other rearrangements were classified as non-productive. CDR3 was defined according to IMGT convention as the region running from the second conserved V-encoded cysteine to the conserved J-encoded phenylalanine. In an earlier analysis of around 640 of the donors, sequences lacking an unambiguous match to a single V gene segment were excluded. An earlier analysis of several hundred of the donors classified V segments as functional when productive rearrangements were above 56.7% and as segregating when the standard deviation between donors was above 5%. A statistical classification framework was built for diagnosing cytomegalovirus status from the catalog of TCR beta chain sequences. In a later analysis, V and J genes were assigned by comparing TCR nucleotide sequences against IMGT/GENE-DB human TR gene sequences. In a later analysis, CDR3 sequences and most-parsimonious VDJ recombination scenarios were assigned using the TCRdist pipeline. In a later analysis, each TCR beta chain was defined by its CDR3 amino acid sequence together with its V-gene family, and reads without a unique V-gene family were excluded. To address suspected cross-contamination and a sequencing artifact, a later analysis removed roughly 580 highly shared, low-generation-probability nucleotide sequences. A later analysis calculated a clonal expansion index for each public chain from normalized within-repertoire ranks of inferred template counts. In a later analysis, generation probabilities were computed using a VDJ recombination model fitted to out-of-frame rearrangements, and the results were checked against IGoR. A later analysis scored TCR-TCR, TCR-HLA and TCR-CMV co-occurrence with hypergeometric tests, applying a repertoire-size bias correction to TCR pairs. A later analysis estimated false discovery rates by permuting HLA or CMV assignments 20 times. In a later analysis, co-occurring TCRs were grouped with DBSCAN, and TCRdist sequence similarity was added when clustering was performed within HLA-allele-positive subsets. Repertoires with fewer than 30,000 or more than 120,000 public chains, plus five repertoires with anomalous nucleotide sharing, were excluded from co-occurrence clustering. Drawn from immuneACCESS, this table holds only the in-frame rearrangements with V and J called that TCRdb kept. Clones are partly lost; checked studies trace under half to an unresolved V gene and leave the rest unexplained. V and J calls and clone size are given by that table; D and trimming were obtained from the DNA. The sample has under 120,000 clones on record, about 80% of them singletons. The top ten constitute roughly 5% of the sample.

From a lookup of the germline V gene, CDR1 and CDR2 are MDHEN and SYDVKM. The CDR3 has 14 amino acids, counting the end cysteine and phenylalanine. Only CDR3 DNA remains: 42 bases, in frame from the first base. Ends trimmed: V by 5 bases, J by 9 bases; bases unmatched to a gene: 7. Details on this clone: The antigen it binds to is not known. The record has no base qualities; no much larger clone is one base away.

Rearrangement joined TRBV28 to TRBJ1-4; 9 central bases correspond to TRBD1. This clonotype originated in a female donor in good health and CMV-seropositive. Sequenced material: PBMCs. The nucleotides read TGTGCCAGCAGTAGCACAGGGGGCGTTAAAAAACTGTTTTTT. Translated, it gives CASSSTGGVKKLFF.